This TCR beta chain was obtained from a study of blood T cell repertoires in COVID-19. The wider study: Both acute and convalescent COVID-19 samples were obtained from the United States, Italy and Spain.

This table comes from immunoSEQ multiplex PCR, and its TCRdb copy is limited to in-frame clones, with some not included. This table has about 400,000 clones, about 83% appearing once. Researchers sorted participants into cohorts using their self-reported clinical history. The CDR3 runs 13 residues. V was pared by 6 bases and J by 4 bases, with 4 bases of the junction left unmatched. The germline gives CDR1 SQVTM, CDR2 ANQGSEA. About this clone: Other DNA sequences within the sample encode an identical CDR3.

Sample: PBMCs or T cells enriched from blood (not recorded which). The TCR sequence derives from a woman aged 50 to 60 who had recovered from COVID-19. The V and J genes are TRBV29-1 and TRBJ1-2; 11 bases agree with TRBD1. CDR3 DNA sequence: TGCAGCGTGGGACAGGGGGAGAGCTATGGCTACACCTTC. Amino acid sequence: CSVGQGESYGYTF.